This T cell receptor beta chain was profiled in a study of T-cell memory formation after mild COVID-19 (dated by TCRdb to the early 2020s). Context from the whole study: TCR sequence clusters from the two donors were found to be largely donor specific. In a couple of donors, T-cell clones that expanded and contracted after mild COVID-19 were followed by sequencing TCRalpha and TCRbeta repertoires longitudinally. Two young, previously healthy adult volunteers made up the cohort, one male and one female.

A word on this clonotype: Its antigen is still unknown. The sample holds no much larger clone one base away, and base qualities are not on file.

The sequencer listed for this sample is Illumina NovaSeq 6000. Using 5'RACE with constant-segment primers, TCRalpha and TCRbeta cDNA libraries were constructed, with sample barcodes and unique molecular identifiers added in the process. RNA was extracted from every sample with Trizol reagent. The libraries were amplified in two PCR steps, and the second step added a second sample barcode and Illumina TruSeq adapters. Libraries were sequenced on an Illumina NovaSeq with 2 x 150 bp paired-end reads. On the study's bioinformatics: Reads were demultiplexed and collapsed into UMI-guided consensus sequences with migec v1.2.7. With mixcr v2.1.11, UMI consensuses were aligned to TRA and TRB V and J templates and assembled into clonotypes. Clonotypes were classified as expanded or contracted when called significant by both edgeR and NoisET, with noise models trained on biological replicates. For edgeR calls, the cutoffs were a false discovery rate-adjusted p below 0.01 and a log2 fold-change threshold of 1. As an exploratory analysis of dynamics, max-normalized trajectories of the 1000 most abundant clonotypes were examined by PCA with hierarchical clustering. Separately sequenced CD4+ and CD8+ repertoires were used to assign the CD4 or CD8 phenotype of responding clones. The public reads were reprocessed in TCRdb via fastp at Q25 and MiXCR, keeping in-frame beta chains. Rows are combined by CDR3 protein, so each entry shows the most common genes and DNA. TCRdb's processing, not the authors', yielded these V and J calls. The sample profile shows around 320,000 distinct CDR3 sequences; roughly an eighth of them were found once. The ten biggest clones cover around a fifth of the sample.

Ficoll-Paque density gradient centrifugation was used to isolate PBMCs. Study-level results and caveats: Only two mild cases were covered in the study, and larger cohorts including severe cases with pre-infection samples were considered necessary. Contracting CD4+ clones turned up mainly in the CM and EM memory subsets, whereas EMRA was where CD8+ clones were enriched. The detection of some responding clones in pre-infection memory suggests that pre-existing cross-reactive memory T cells joined the SARS-CoV-2 response. From day 15 to 85, contracting clones showed balanced CD4/CD8 phenotypes, whereas a second wave of clones that expanded from day 15 to 37 leaned towards CD4+. Whether the second-wave clones peaking on day 37 were SARS-CoV-2 specific was not confirmed.

The material sequenced was PBMCs or a T cell subset sorted from them (not recorded which). The sequence was obtained from a man aged 18 to 35 who had mild COVID-19 (a few samples of this study predate the infection). The sample titles of this study are shuffled in the database, so cell type and time point are left out; the donor was told from shared clones.

The CDR3 region reads CASSLGTGDSPLHF. The nucleotide sequence reads TGTGCCAGCAGCTTGGGGACAGGGGATTCACCCCTCCACTTT. This chain is built from TRBV5-4 and TRBJ1-6; TRBD1 fits 9 bases in the junction. From a lookup of the germline V gene (reference sequence), CDR1 and CDR2 are SGHNT and YYREEE. Counted from cysteine to phenylalanine, this CDR3 has 14 amino acids. Only the CDR3 region is kept as DNA, spanning 42 bases read in frame from base 1. For this chain, trimming is 0 bases at the V end and 8 bases at the J end, and the number of junction bases without a gene match is 0.